The rows below give T cell receptor beta chains drawn from one sample of a study of stem cell transplantation in POMP-related autoinflammatory disease. TCRdb's copy holds only in-frame clones and misses some; the assay was immunoSEQ multiplex PCR. Seen here are 8,500 to 14,000 clones, around 87% observed once, and the top ten hold roughly 57%. The material was CD8+ T cells from PBMCs, obtained before stem cell transplantation. These receptors originate from a human donor with POMP-related autoinflammation and immune dysregulation (PRAID). Both conserved end residues are part of each CDR3. The D gene is left open where the match is weak. Expanded clones are given a class, and other clones once, few, many or no size at all.

clone_size	v_call	d_call	j_call	cdr3_aa	cdr3_nt
NA	TRBV9	TRBD1	TRBJ1-1	CASSVSEGALGTEAFF	TGTGCCAGCAGCGTGAGTGAGGGGGCGTTGGGCACTGAAGCTTTCTTT
NA	TRBV6-4	TRBD1	TRBJ2-2	CASSPRTGSGELFF	TGTGCCAGCAGCCCCCGGACAGGGTCCGGGGAGCTGTTTTTT
NA	TRBV9	TRBD2	TRBJ2-1	CASSPGLAPYNEQFF	TGTGCCAGCAGCCCTGGACTAGCGCCCTACAATGAGCAGTTCTTC
NA	TRBV6-5	NA	TRBJ2-7	CATRQRKWGIEQYF	TGTGCCACCCGACAACGGAAATGGGGTATCGAGCAGTACTTC
few	TRBV19	NA	TRBJ1-1	CASSIGQADTEAFF	TGTGCCAGTAGTATAGGGCAGGCTGACACTGAAGCTTTCTTT
NA	TRBV5-6	NA	TRBJ2-7	CASSLTPPLIYEQYF	TGTGCCAGCAGCTTAACCCCCCCGCTGATCTACGAGCAGTACTTC
NA	TRBV9	TRBD1	TRBJ2-2	CASSDTGGTNTGELFF	TGTGCCAGCAGCGACACAGGGGGAACCAACACCGGGGAGCTGTTTTTT
NA	TRBV27	NA	TRBJ1-5	CASSLVGNSNQPQHF	TGTGCCAGCAGTTTGGTAGGGAATAGCAATCAGCCCCAGCATTTT
NA	TRBV28	TRBD1	TRBJ1-5	CASSRRQGDQPQHF	TGTGCCAGCAGTCGCCGCCAGGGGGATCAGCCCCAGCATTTT
NA	TRBV19	NA	TRBJ2-1	CASRQNDGTYNEQFF	TGTGCCAGTAGACAAAACGACGGGACCTACAATGAGCAGTTCTTC
NA	TRBV6-6	TRBD2	TRBJ2-5	CASSYSWGGEETQYF	TGTGCCAGCAGTTACTCATGGGGGGGGGAAGAGACCCAGTACTTC
NA	TRBV6-8	NA	TRBJ2-4	CASSPFIKSPGTNKNIQYF	TGTGCCAGCAGCCCTTTCATCAAATCTCCCGGGACCAACAAAAACATTCAGTACTTC
NA	TRBV30	TRBD1	TRBJ2-1	CAWARDSSGNEQFF	TGTGCCTGGGCCCGGGACAGCAGCGGCAATGAGCAGTTCTTC
few	TRBV27	NA	TRBJ1-5	CASSLRGGFHQPQHF	TGTGCCAGCAGTTTGAGAGGGGGGTTTCATCAGCCCCAGCATTTT
NA	TRBV4-1	NA	TRBJ2-7	CASSPHLETSSYEQYF	TGCGCCAGCAGCCCCCACTTGGAGACCAGCTCCTACGAGCAGTACTTC
once	TRBV6-1	NA	TRBJ2-1	CASSYSNEQFF	TGTGCCAGCAGTTACAGCAATGAGCAGTTCTTC
NA	TRBV9	TRBD2	TRBJ2-7	CASSPDPGGWEQYF	TGTGCCAGCAGCCCAGACCCGGGAGGATGGGAGCAGTACTTC
NA	TRBV29-1	NA	TRBJ2-1	CSVEDSAIEQFF	TGCAGCGTTGAAGATTCAGCGATCGAGCAGTTCTTC
NA	TRBV4-2	TRBD1	TRBJ1-5	CASSSGQGFSNQPQHF	TGTGCCAGCAGCTCGGGACAGGGGTTCAGCAATCAGCCCCAGCATTTT
NA	TRBV28	NA	TRBJ2-7	CATFRLSYEQYF	TGTGCCACTTTCCGCCTATCCTACGAGCAGTACTTC
NA	TRBV12-5	NA	TRBJ1-1	CASGNLQQGVSTEAFF	TGTGCTAGTGGTAACCTCCAACAGGGAGTAAGCACTGAAGCTTTCTTT
NA	TRBV28	TRBD2	TRBJ2-7	CASSLLAGDEQYF	TGTGCCAGTAGTTTGCTAGCGGGAGACGAGCAGTACTTC
NA	TRBV6-6	TRBD2	TRBJ2-5	CAAKRGAPGETQYF	TGTGCCGCCAAGCGGGGGGCTCCAGGAGAGACCCAGTACTTC
NA	TRBV7-9	TRBD1	TRBJ2-1	CASSYGTGTNEQFF	TGTGCCAGCAGCTACGGGACAGGGACGAATGAGCAGTTCTTC
NA	TRBV6-6	TRBD1	TRBJ2-7	CAIGQGHHEQYF	TGTGCCATTGGACAGGGTCACCACGAGCAGTACTTC
NA	TRBV2	TRBD1	TRBJ2-7	CASIMTGSSYEQYF	TGTGCCAGCATTATGACAGGGAGCTCCTACGAGCAGTACTTC
NA	TRBV4-1	NA	TRBJ2-5	CASSQGGRGQETQYF	TGCGCCAGCAGCCAAGGGGGCAGGGGCCAAGAGACCCAGTACTTC
NA	TRBV7-8	NA	TRBJ2-1	CASSLTITTFPDNEQFF	TGTGCCAGCAGCTTAACTATCACCACCTTCCCCGACAATGAGCAGTTCTTC
NA	TRBV29-1	NA	TRBJ1-1	CSVEGAYEAFF	TGCAGCGTTGAAGGAGCCTATGAAGCTTTCTTT
NA	TRBV28	NA	TRBJ1-1	CASSIPGRNTEAFF	TGTGCCAGCAGCATACCGGGGAGGAACACTGAAGCTTTCTTT
NA	TRBV30	TRBD2	TRBJ2-4	CAWSIPGLATAKNIQYF	TGTGCCTGGAGTATTCCGGGACTAGCGACGGCCAAAAACATTCAGTACTTC
NA	TRBV28	NA	TRBJ2-7	CASSSGRDWPTDEQYF	TGTGCCAGCAGTTCCGGAAGGGACTGGCCAACAGACGAGCAGTACTTC
NA	TRBV4-1	NA	TRBJ2-3	CASSQDRVTGTDTQYF	TGCGCCAGCAGCCAAGATCGGGTAACGGGCACAGATACGCAGTATTTT
NA	TRBV7-2	NA	TRBJ2-1	CASSFLSLDAGEQFF	TGTGCCAGCAGCTTCCTCTCCTTGGATGCGGGCGAGCAGTTCTTC
NA	TRBV11-3	TRBD2	TRBJ2-3	CASSLGAGGFTDTQYF	TGTGCCAGCAGCTTAGGAGCGGGAGGGTTCACAGATACGCAGTATTTT
NA	TRBV19	NA	TRBJ2-7	CASSVTISYEQYF	TGTGCCAGTAGTGTCACAATCAGCTACGAGCAGTACTTC
NA	TRBV7-6	NA	TRBJ2-5	CASSPRGTSQETQYF	TGTGCCAGCAGCCCCCGAGGGACTTCCCAAGAGACCCAGTACTTC
NA	TRBV9	NA	TRBJ2-1	CASSEDSFNEQFF	TGTGCCAGCAGCGAGGACAGTTTCAATGAGCAGTTCTTC
NA	TRBV10-2	NA	TRBJ1-1	CAVLSSRMNTEAFF	TGCGCCGTCCTGTCGTCTCGAATGAACACTGAAGCTTTCTTT
once	TRBV19	NA	TRBJ2-5	CASSMWEDQETQYF	TGTGCCAGTAGTATGTGGGAGGACCAAGAGACCCAGTACTTC
NA	TRBV2	NA	TRBJ1-4	CALSGGLSEKLFF	TGTGCCCTCTCGGGAGGGTTAAGCGAAAAACTGTTTTTT
NA	TRBV29-1	TRBD1	TRBJ1-2	CSVGQGARWNYGYTF	TGCAGCGTTGGACAGGGGGCGAGGTGGAACTATGGCTACACCTTC
NA	TRBV7-2	TRBD1	TRBJ2-5	CASTLTGGAETQYF	TGTGCCAGCACCCTCACAGGGGGCGCGGAGACCCAGTACTTC
NA	TRBV6-4	NA	TRBJ1-1	CASSDSGDRGWLAEAFF	TGTGCCAGCAGTGATTCCGGGGACCGAGGGTGGTTAGCTGAAGCTTTCTTT
NA	TRBV28	TRBD2	TRBJ2-3	CASSSHVAGGNTDTQYF	TGTGCCAGCAGTTCCCACGTAGCGGGAGGGAACACAGATACGCAGTATTTT
NA	TRBV9	NA	TRBJ1-2	CASSPDWNYGYTF	TGTGCCAGCAGTCCTGACTGGAACTATGGCTACACCTTC